A selection of T cell receptor beta chains follows, all from one sample in a study of cytomegalovirus exposure and HLA in healthy donors. The repertoire was sequenced with immunoSEQ multiplex PCR; TCRdb's copy has only in-frame clones and lacks some. The profile shows 300,000 or so clones, roughly 87% of them singletons. The sequenced sample was PBMCs. These receptors originate from a man aged 25 to 40 in good health and CMV-seronegative. CDR3s include the opening cysteine and the closing phenylalanine or tryptophan. A D gene is named only where the DNA matches it firmly. Rows may omit the clone size; those that give it use once, few, many or a size class.

j_gene: TRBJ2-5; abundance: .; d_gene: TRBD2; v_gene: TRBV5-4; CDR3nt: TGTGCCAGCAGCGGACAGATTTCTAGCGGGGGCAGCCAGGAGACCCAGTACTTC; CDR3aa: CASSGQISSGGSQETQYF
j_gene: TRBJ1-4; abundance: .; d_gene: .; v_gene: TRBV7-9; CDR3nt: TGTGCCAGCAGCTCCACAGGGTTTGGGGAAAAACTGTTTTTT; CDR3aa: CASSSTGFGEKLFF
j_gene: TRBJ1-5; abundance: .; d_gene: .; v_gene: TRBV15; CDR3nt: TGTGCCACCAGCAGAGATAGTGCTAGGCAGCGTAGCAATCAGCCCCAGCATTTT; CDR3aa: CATSRDSARQRSNQPQHF
j_gene: TRBJ2-7; abundance: .; d_gene: .; v_gene: TRBV5-6; CDR3nt: TGTGCCAGCAGCTTGGGGTCCTACTACGAGCAGTACTTC; CDR3aa: CASSLGSYYEQYF
j_gene: TRBJ2-5; abundance: few; d_gene: .; v_gene: TRBV30; CDR3nt: TGTGCCTGGGGTCGCAGGGTGAGGGAGACCCAGTACTTC; CDR3aa: CAWGRRVRETQYF
j_gene: TRBJ1-4; abundance: .; d_gene: .; v_gene: TRBV18; CDR3nt: TGTGCCAGCTCACCAGACAGAAGTAATGAAAAACTGTTTTTT; CDR3aa: CASSPDRSNEKLFF
j_gene: TRBJ1-2; abundance: .; d_gene: .; v_gene: TRBV6-1; CDR3nt: TGTGCCAGCGGGCGGGTGGGGTCGGGCTATGGCTACACCTTC; CDR3aa: CASGRVGSGYGYTF
j_gene: TRBJ2-2; abundance: .; d_gene: .; v_gene: TRBV27; CDR3nt: TGTGCCAGCAGTGGAGGGACAGTAAGGGCCTTGGCCGGGGAGCTGTTTTTT; CDR3aa: CASSGGTVRALAGELFF
j_gene: TRBJ2-1; abundance: .; d_gene: .; v_gene: TRBV18; CDR3nt: TGTGCCAGCTCACCTGGTGAAGGGGGCAATGAGCAGTTCTTC; CDR3aa: CASSPGEGGNEQFF
j_gene: TRBJ2-7; abundance: .; d_gene: .; v_gene: TRBV4-3; CDR3nt: TGCGCCAGCAGCCCTTGGGACACCCGATCCACCTACGAGCAGTACTTC; CDR3aa: CASSPWDTRSTYEQYF
j_gene: TRBJ1-2; abundance: .; d_gene: .; v_gene: TRBV19; CDR3nt: TGTGCCAGCGAAGGCGGGGTACGCTATGGCTACACCTTC; CDR3aa: CASEGGVRYGYTF
j_gene: TRBJ1-1; abundance: .; d_gene: .; v_gene: TRBV6-6; CDR3nt: TGTGCCAGCAGCCCGGTTGGCGGGACTGAAGCTTTCTTT; CDR3aa: CASSPVGGTEAFF
j_gene: TRBJ1-5; abundance: few; d_gene: .; v_gene: TRBV7-6; CDR3nt: TGTGCCAGCAGCAACAGGGATAATCAGCCCCAGCATTTT; CDR3aa: CASSNRDNQPQHF
j_gene: TRBJ1-6; abundance: .; d_gene: .; v_gene: TRBV7-2; CDR3nt: TGTGCCAGCACCAATGCGTGGGCCAGGGCGAATTCACCCCTCCACTTT; CDR3aa: CASTNAWARANSPLHF
j_gene: TRBJ1-1; abundance: .; d_gene: TRBD1; v_gene: TRBV18; CDR3nt: TGTGCCAGCTCAGGGACAGGGGTGAACACTGAAGCTTTCTTT; CDR3aa: CASSGTGVNTEAFF
j_gene: TRBJ1-1; abundance: .; d_gene: .; v_gene: TRBV6-1; CDR3nt: TGTGCCAGCGTTGACAGGTATTCCGGGGCTTTCTTT; CDR3aa: CASVDRYSGAFF
j_gene: TRBJ1-2; abundance: .; d_gene: .; v_gene: TRBV28; CDR3nt: TGTGCCAGCAGTTTGGCGGTAAACTATGGCTACACCTTC; CDR3aa: CASSLAVNYGYTF
j_gene: TRBJ1-5; abundance: few; d_gene: TRBD1; v_gene: TRBV18; CDR3nt: TGTGCCAGCTCAGGGGACAGGGATCAGCCCCAGCATTTT; CDR3aa: CASSGDRDQPQHF
j_gene: TRBJ2-7; abundance: .; d_gene: .; v_gene: TRBV19; CDR3nt: TGTGCCAGTAGTTACAGGGAGGGCCCCTACGAGCAGTACTTC; CDR3aa: CASSYREGPYEQYF
j_gene: TRBJ1-1; abundance: .; d_gene: .; v_gene: TRBV2; CDR3nt: TGTGCCAGTATTGCCGAGCTCACGGGGACTGAAGCTTTCTTT; CDR3aa: CASIAELTGTEAFF
j_gene: TRBJ2-1; abundance: .; d_gene: TRBD2; v_gene: TRBV5-1; CDR3nt: TGCGCCAGCAGCTCTATAGCGGGGGGCTCCTACAATGAGCAGTTCTTC; CDR3aa: CASSSIAGGSYNEQFF
j_gene: TRBJ1-5; abundance: .; d_gene: .; v_gene: TRBV19; CDR3nt: TGTGCCAGTAGCCCCTGGGCAGGGGATCAGCCCCAGCATTTT; CDR3aa: CASSPWAGDQPQHF
j_gene: TRBJ2-5; abundance: .; d_gene: .; v_gene: TRBV2; CDR3nt: TGTGCCAGCAGGAGGACCGGGACAAGCCCCCAAGAGACCCAGTACTTC; CDR3aa: CASRRTGTSPQETQYF
j_gene: TRBJ1-2; abundance: once; d_gene: TRBD1; v_gene: TRBV9; CDR3nt: TGTGCCAGCAGCGTAGGAGGGGGCGCGCGCTATGGCTACACCTTC; CDR3aa: CASSVGGGARYGYTF
j_gene: TRBJ2-5; abundance: few; d_gene: TRBD1; v_gene: TRBV19; CDR3nt: TGTGCCAGTAGTAAGGGGGACAGGGGACAACAAGAGACCCAGTACTTC; CDR3aa: CASSKGDRGQQETQYF
j_gene: TRBJ1-2; abundance: .; d_gene: TRBD1; v_gene: TRBV6-5; CDR3nt: TGTGCCAGCAGTTACTCGATGGTTGACAGGGTCTATGGCTACACCTTC; CDR3aa: CASSYSMVDRVYGYTF
j_gene: TRBJ2-5; abundance: .; d_gene: .; v_gene: TRBV5-1; CDR3nt: TGCGCCAGCAGCTTGACAGGGAGAAACCAAGAGACCCAGTACTTC; CDR3aa: CASSLTGRNQETQYF
j_gene: TRBJ1-4; abundance: .; d_gene: .; v_gene: TRBV18; CDR3nt: TGTGCCAGCTCACCAATAGCAACTAATGAAAAACTGTTTTTT; CDR3aa: CASSPIATNEKLFF
j_gene: TRBJ2-5; abundance: .; d_gene: TRBD1; v_gene: TRBV6-5; CDR3nt: TGTGCCAGCAGTTACGGACAGGGAAAAGAGACCCAGTACTTC; CDR3aa: CASSYGQGKETQYF
j_gene: TRBJ1-4; abundance: .; d_gene: TRBD1; v_gene: TRBV4-3; CDR3nt: TGCGCCAGCAGCCATAAGGGACAGCGGAATGAAAAACTGTTTTTT; CDR3aa: CASSHKGQRNEKLFF
j_gene: TRBJ1-5; abundance: .; d_gene: .; v_gene: TRBV6-5; CDR3nt: TGTGCCAGCAGGCCACAGGAGAATCAGCCCCAGCATTTT; CDR3aa: CASRPQENQPQHF
j_gene: TRBJ1-2; abundance: .; d_gene: TRBD1; v_gene: TRBV10-3; CDR3nt: TGTGCCATCAGTGAGTCCGGAGGGGGCTTCGGCTACACCTTC; CDR3aa: CAISESGGGFGYTF
j_gene: TRBJ2-3; abundance: .; d_gene: .; v_gene: TRBV18; CDR3nt: TGTGCCAGCTCACCCACTAGAACAGATACGCAGTATTTT; CDR3aa: CASSPTRTDTQYF
j_gene: TRBJ1-2; abundance: .; d_gene: .; v_gene: TRBV30; CDR3nt: TGCCCCCCCCGGGTCTCGAAGGACTATGGCTACACCTTC; CDR3aa: CPPRVSKDYGYTF
j_gene: TRBJ1-2; abundance: .; d_gene: .; v_gene: TRBV5-1; CDR3nt: TGCGCCAGCAGCTATGGACCACCGTACTCCCGCGGGGACTATGGCTACACCTTC; CDR3aa: CASSYGPPYSRGDYGYTF
j_gene: TRBJ2-3; abundance: .; d_gene: .; v_gene: TRBV4-3; CDR3nt: TGCGCCAGCAGCCTATCAACAGGGTTAAGAGCAGATACGCAGTATTTT; CDR3aa: CASSLSTGLRADTQYF
j_gene: TRBJ1-2; abundance: .; d_gene: .; v_gene: TRBV29-1; CDR3nt: TGCAGCGTTGAAGAGCTTAGGGGGAACTATGGCTACACCTTC; CDR3aa: CSVEELRGNYGYTF
j_gene: TRBJ2-7; abundance: .; d_gene: TRBD2; v_gene: TRBV6-1; CDR3nt: TGTGCCAGCAGTTTACTAGCGGGGGGAACCTACGAGCAGTACTTC; CDR3aa: CASSLLAGGTYEQYF
j_gene: TRBJ1-6; abundance: .; d_gene: TRBD1; v_gene: TRBV6-6; CDR3nt: TGTGCCAGCAGTCCCCGGACAGGCGGTTCACCCCTCCACTTT; CDR3aa: CASSPRTGGSPLHF
j_gene: TRBJ1-6; abundance: .; d_gene: TRBD1; v_gene: TRBV5-1; CDR3nt: TGCGCCAGCAGCTTGACGTTTTCGGTGCAGGGGGCGCTGGGGTCACCCCTCCACTTT; CDR3aa: CASSLTFSVQGALGSPLHF
j_gene: TRBJ2-7; abundance: .; d_gene: TRBD1; v_gene: TRBV2; CDR3nt: TGTGCCAGCAGGGGGACAGGGGAACACGAGCAGTACTTC; CDR3aa: CASRGTGEHEQYF
j_gene: TRBJ1-2; abundance: .; d_gene: TRBD1; v_gene: TRBV5-6; CDR3nt: TGTGCCAGCAGCTTAAGACAGGGGATCGGCTACACCTTC; CDR3aa: CASSLRQGIGYTF
j_gene: TRBJ1-1; abundance: .; d_gene: .; v_gene: TRBV4-1; CDR3nt: TGCGCCAGCAGCCAAGAATACGGGTACACTGAAGCTTTCTTT; CDR3aa: CASSQEYGYTEAFF
j_gene: TRBJ2-7; abundance: .; d_gene: TRBD1; v_gene: TRBV5-5; CDR3nt: TGTGCCAGCGGTTTCACAGGGGAATCCTACGAGCAGTACTTC; CDR3aa: CASGFTGESYEQYF
j_gene: TRBJ1-1; abundance: .; d_gene: .; v_gene: TRBV5-1; CDR3nt: TGCGCCAGCAGCTATGACAGGCCCACCCACCAGGGGGCTTTCTTT; CDR3aa: CASSYDRPTHQGAFF
j_gene: TRBJ1-2; abundance: .; d_gene: .; v_gene: TRBV7-9; CDR3nt: TGTGCCAGCAGCTGGGGGCAGGCCCCTGGCTACACCTTC; CDR3aa: CASSWGQAPGYTF
j_gene: TRBJ1-2; abundance: .; d_gene: TRBD1; v_gene: TRBV9; CDR3nt: TGTGCCAGCAGCGGGGACAGGGGAATGTACTATGGCTACACCTTC; CDR3aa: CASSGDRGMYYGYTF
j_gene: TRBJ2-3; abundance: .; d_gene: TRBD1; v_gene: TRBV10-3; CDR3nt: TGTGCCATCACGAACCAGGGGGCTGGAGATACGCAGTATTTT; CDR3aa: CAITNQGAGDTQYF
j_gene: TRBJ1-5; abundance: once; d_gene: .; v_gene: TRBV19; CDR3nt: TGTGCCAGTACCCATAGTGGCGGCAGATATCAGCCCCAGCATTTT; CDR3aa: CASTHSGGRYQPQHF
j_gene: TRBJ1-6; abundance: .; d_gene: .; v_gene: TRBV5-6; CDR3nt: TGTGCCAGCAGCTTGGCCCACGACAGCCTGTATTCACCCCTCCACTTT; CDR3aa: CASSLAHDSLYSPLHF
j_gene: TRBJ1-6; abundance: .; d_gene: .; v_gene: TRBV10-3; CDR3nt: TGTGCCATCAGTGTCTTACGGACTCCAGAATGCGATTCACCCCTCCACTTT; CDR3aa: CAISVLRTPECDSPLHF
j_gene: TRBJ1-5; abundance: .; d_gene: .; v_gene: TRBV2; CDR3nt: TGTGCCAGCGACGGCAGGGAAAATCAGCCCCAGCATTTT; CDR3aa: CASDGRENQPQHF
j_gene: TRBJ1-1; abundance: .; d_gene: TRBD1; v_gene: TRBV7-8; CDR3nt: TGTGCCAGCAGCCCTACCGGGACAGGGGGGGACACTGAAGCTTTCTTT; CDR3aa: CASSPTGTGGDTEAFF
j_gene: TRBJ1-2; abundance: few; d_gene: .; v_gene: TRBV19; CDR3nt: TGTGCCAGCTCCGGGGGGGCGAGCTATGGCTACACCTTC; CDR3aa: CASSGGASYGYTF
j_gene: TRBJ1-3; abundance: .; d_gene: .; v_gene: TRBV11-3; CDR3nt: TGTGCCAGCAGCTTAGCCTTTGGAAACACCATATATTTT; CDR3aa: CASSLAFGNTIYF
j_gene: TRBJ1-2; abundance: .; d_gene: .; v_gene: TRBV5-6; CDR3nt: TGTGCCAGCAGCGGCGGAATACACGAAGCCCCTCTCTATGGCTACACCTTC; CDR3aa: CASSGGIHEAPLYGYTF
j_gene: TRBJ2-5; abundance: .; d_gene: .; v_gene: TRBV6-5; CDR3nt: TGTGCCAGCAGTCGGGACTCCGAGGAGACCCAGTACTTC; CDR3aa: CASSRDSEETQYF
j_gene: TRBJ2-2; abundance: .; d_gene: .; v_gene: TRBV7-7; CDR3nt: TGTGCCAGCAGTGGCTCGGGTACCGGGGAGCTGTTTTTT; CDR3aa: CASSGSGTGELFF